This T cell receptor (beta chain) was documented in a study of T cell responses to AZD1222 COVID-19 vaccine. For the study at large: Whether given at about 4 or about 12 weeks, second doses were pooled. Overall study findings and caveats: The peak T cell response came first, and repertoires were sampled only after it.

Germline V gene data show CDR1 as LGHNA and CDR2 as YNFKEQ. Trimming pared 2 bases from V and 8 bases from J, leaving 9 bases between. This CDR3 is built from 12 residues. The table lists this clone with a count of one. The target antigen is unknown. Measured with immunoSEQ multiplex PCR; TCRdb has only the in-frame clones, and not every one. The sample includes around 250,000 clones, approximately 93% of them seen just once. The clonotype was recovered from an adult in good health. The sequencing here drew on peripheral blood, taken on day 0 of AZD1222 vaccination. The chain links TRBV4-2 to TRBJ1-1; D gene uncertain. The DNA of the CDR3 is TGTGCCAGCAGCCAATACTTTGGGGAAGCTTTCTTT. Its translation: CASSQYFGEAFF.